Shown below are 14 T cell receptor beta chains from a single sample sequenced in a study of T cell responses to AZD1222 COVID-19 vaccine. Clones were read by immunoSEQ multiplex PCR, and TCRdb kept only the in-frame ones, dropping some. The table has 180,000 or so clones, roughly nine tenths seen once; the top ten hold 1.3%. The sequencing used peripheral blood, collected 28 days after the second AZD1222 dose. The receptor set was obtained from an adult who received the AZD1222 COVID-19 vaccine.

The chain couples TRBV6-5 to TRBJ1-3; D is possibly TRBD1 (6 bases). Per the germline V gene, CDR1 is MNHEY and CDR2 is SVGAGI. Between the trimmed V and J ends, which lost 0 bases and 4 bases, there was a span of 10 bases. The CDR3 has 15 residues. The CDR3 spells CASSYSAGDGNTIYF. DNA for the CDR3: TGTGCCAGCAGTTACTCGGCAGGGGACGGAAACACCATATATTTT.

The V call is TRBV11-3, the J call TRBJ2-7, with 8 bases aligning to TRBD2. After removal of 5 bases from V and 2 bases from J, the junction contained 8 bases not matched to a gene. The CDR3 is made up of 15 amino acids. CDR1 is SGHNT, CDR2 YENEEA, per germline. CDR3 coding DNA: TGTGCCAGCAGCCCCGGGACTAGTGGGACCTACGAGCAGTACTTC. Translated: CASSPGTSGTYEQYF. Based on the CDR3 plus reference TRBV11-3 and TRBJ2-7, the full variable domain is EAGVVQSPRYKIIEKKQPVAFWCNPISGHNTLYWYLQNLGQGPELLIRYENEEAVDDSQLPKDRFSAERLKGVDSTLKIQPAELGDSAVYLCASSPGTSGTYEQYFGPGTRLTVT.

This rearrangement joins TRBV24-1 to TRBJ2-1, with D possibly matching TRBD2 (7 bases). The CDR3 extends over 17 amino acids. Trimming took off 4 bases at V and 6 bases at J, with 21 bases between the two ends. Per the germline V gene, CDR1 is KGHDR and CDR2 is SFDVKD. The CDR3 DNA follows: TGTGCCACCAGTGACCCGACGAGGGCGGGGGCCTCCAATGAGCAGTTCTTC. This sequence encodes CATSDPTRAGASNEQFF.

The V call is TRBV19, the J call TRBJ2-7, with 8 bases aligning to TRBD1. V shed 7 bases, J shed 2 bases, and the junction held 1 base outside the gene matches. CDR1 is LNHDA, CDR2 SQIVND, per germline (reference sequence). CDR3 size: 12 residues. In nucleotides, the CDR3 is TGTGCCAGTAAGGACAGGGCCTACGAGCAGTACTTC. This codes for CASKDRAYEQYF.

The chain employs TRBV21-1 and TRBJ2-2; the listed D gene, TRBD2, was not tested against the DNA. TRBV21-1 is reported as a pseudogene. The CDR3 length is 17 residues. The CDR3 sequence: CASSKRRAAGETGELFF. CDR3 in DNA: TGTGCCAGCAGCAAACGGCGAGCCGCGGGAGAGACCGGGGAGCTGTTTTTT.

V is TRBV28 and J is TRBJ1-2; D unresolved. The germline gives CDR1 MDHEN, CDR2 SYDVKM. The length of the CDR3 is 14 residues. V was cut by 1 base and J by 6 bases, with 12 bases left in between. This chain's CDR3 is CASSLLDGPHGYTF. As DNA, the CDR3 is TGTGCCAGCAGTTTATTGGACGGTCCCCATGGCTACACCTTC.

The J gene is TRBJ1-3, the V gene TRBV7-6; D is unclear. The CDR3 is made up of 15 amino acids. Germline V gives CDR1 SGHVS, CDR2 FNYEAQ. Trimming took off 5 bases at V and 0 bases at J, with 11 bases between the two ends. CDR3 in amino acids: CASSPAGFSGNTIYF. The CDR3 DNA follows: TGTGCCAGCAGCCCGGCGGGGTTCTCTGGAAACACCATATATTTT.

The chain links TRBV7-2 to TRBJ2-5; D is unclear. Per the germline V gene, CDR1 is SGHTA and CDR2 is FQGNSA. V dropped 6 bases and J dropped 3 bases, with 11 bases sitting between them. The CDR3 loop spans 13 amino acids. This chain's CDR3 is CASSRRIKETQYF. The CDR3, as DNA: TGTGCCAGCAGTCGCCGGATAAAAGAGACCCAGTACTTC.

V and J are TRBV5-6 and TRBJ2-1; 13 bases agree with TRBD2. Germline V lookup: CDR1 SGHDT, CDR2 YYEEEE. This CDR3 region has 18 residues. J gave up 7 bases and V 4 bases, and 14 bases lay outside the gene matches. DNA for the CDR3: TGTGCCAGCAGCGCCGGACTAGCGGGAGATTACGGGGGGAATGAGCAGTTCTTC. This codes for CASSAGLAGDYGGNEQFF.

The count of this clone is one. The chain links TRBV29-1 to TRBJ1-2, with 10 bases matching TRBD1. The CDR3 has 16 amino acids. Looked up from germline, CDR1 is SQVTM and CDR2 is ANQGSEA. The J segment lost 4 bases and the V segment lost 6 bases, leaving 14 bases of the junction unmatched. As DNA, the CDR3 is TGCAGCGTCGACCCCCGGGACAGGGGATTTGGCTATGGCTACACCTTC. The encoded protein is CSVDPRDRGFGYGYTF.

This chain joins TRBV7-9 and TRBJ2-7; 8 bases align to TRBD1. The J segment lost 2 bases and the V segment lost 5 bases, leaving 8 bases of the junction unmatched. The CDR3 contains 15 residues. Germline CDR1 and CDR2: SEHNR and FQNEAQ (reference sequence). CDR3 sequence: CASSLTTGGTYEQYF. The CDR3 region has the DNA TGTGCCAGCAGCCTAACAACAGGGGGGACCTACGAGCAGTACTTC. The whole variable domain, filled in from reference TRBV7-9 and TRBJ2-7, reads DTGVSQNPRHKITKRGQNVTFRCDPISEHNRLYWYRQTLGQGPEFLTYFQNEAQLEKSRLLSDRFSAERPKGSFSTLEIQRTEQGDSAMYLCASSLTTGGTYEQYFGPGTRLTVT.

The V call is TRBV11-2, the J call TRBJ2-1, with 13 positions matching TRBD2. Losses at the gene ends were 3 bases for V and 8 bases for J; bases not matched to a gene: 7. This CDR3 has 16 residues. Germline CDR1 SGHAT, CDR2 FQNNGV. The CDR3, as DNA: TGTGCCAGCAGCTTGGAGAGACTAGCGGGGGGATATGAGCAGTTCTTC. Translated, it gives CASSLERLAGGYEQFF.

This chain connects TRBV9 to TRBJ2-7; D may be TRBD2 (6 bases). The CDR3 spans 13 residues. The V gene's germline CDR1 is SGDLS and CDR2 YYNGEE. Between the trimmed V and J ends, which lost 3 bases and 3 bases, there was a span of 10 bases. The CDR3 loop is CASSAGSIYEQYF. The CDR3 DNA follows: TGTGCCAGCAGCGCCGGGAGTATCTACGAGCAGTACTTC.

The chain couples TRBV7-3 to TRBJ1-1, with D possibly being TRBD1 (5 bases). Trimming cost V 2 bases and J 3 bases, with 7 bases left between them. The CDR3 is 13 residues long. Per the germline V gene, CDR1 is SGHTA and CDR2 is FQGTGA. The chain's CDR3 is CASSLLGDTEAFF. Here the CDR3 DNA reads TGTGCCAGCAGCTTATTAGGGGACACTGAAGCTTTCTTT.